This record concerns one T cell receptor beta chain sequence. TCRdb's copy holds only in-frame clones and misses some; the assay was immunoSEQ multiplex PCR. The sample lists around 330,000 clones; roughly 89% were seen once. This sample is part of a study of blood T cell repertoires in COVID-19. The CDR3 is 16 residues long. V lost 6 bases, J lost 6 bases, and 10 bases stayed unmatched. Germline V gives CDR1 SGHRS, CDR2 YFSETQ. V gene TRBV5-1 combines with J gene TRBJ2-1; 12 nucleotides agree with TRBD2. The sequence came from a woman aged 18-29 years who had recovered from COVID-19. Sequenced sample: PBMCs or T cells enriched from blood (not recorded which). For the CDR3, the DNA is TGCGCCAGCACATTGGTACTAGCGGGGGGCCCCAATGAGCAGTTCTTC. It yields the protein CASTLVLAGGPNEQFF.